This T cell receptor beta chain was captured in a study of cytomegalovirus exposure and HLA in healthy donors. Looking at the study overall: The 110 million or so unique TCR beta sequences, from about 180 million T cells, were found by an earlier analysis. Points from the study as a whole: The authors listed 150 to 200 TCR beta chains as cytomegalovirus-associated.

These donors, healthy bone marrow donors, were studied. Unrecorded immune exposures were likely, despite nominal health at sampling. CDR1 is SSHAT and CDR2 is FNYEAQ in the germline V gene (reference sequence). This CDR3 comprises 13 residues. PCR used 60 Vbeta primers and 13 Jbeta primers. Sequencing was performed with immunoSEQ multiplex PCR; in TCRdb, only in-frame clones are kept and a portion is missing. The sample lists approximately 82,000 clones, around 10% occurring once. This clone is a singleton in its sample. The antigen is not known. The germline gene is not matched at one end of the junction; a read error may be the cause.

The rearrangement links TRBV7-7 to TRBJ1-1; no clear D gene. This clonotype originated in a man between 60 and 75 years old in good health and CMV-seropositive. Sequencing input: PBMCs. The CDR3 protein is CASSSQINTEAFF. Here the CDR3 DNA reads TGTGCTAGCAGCTCCCAGATTAACACTGAAGCTTTCTTT.